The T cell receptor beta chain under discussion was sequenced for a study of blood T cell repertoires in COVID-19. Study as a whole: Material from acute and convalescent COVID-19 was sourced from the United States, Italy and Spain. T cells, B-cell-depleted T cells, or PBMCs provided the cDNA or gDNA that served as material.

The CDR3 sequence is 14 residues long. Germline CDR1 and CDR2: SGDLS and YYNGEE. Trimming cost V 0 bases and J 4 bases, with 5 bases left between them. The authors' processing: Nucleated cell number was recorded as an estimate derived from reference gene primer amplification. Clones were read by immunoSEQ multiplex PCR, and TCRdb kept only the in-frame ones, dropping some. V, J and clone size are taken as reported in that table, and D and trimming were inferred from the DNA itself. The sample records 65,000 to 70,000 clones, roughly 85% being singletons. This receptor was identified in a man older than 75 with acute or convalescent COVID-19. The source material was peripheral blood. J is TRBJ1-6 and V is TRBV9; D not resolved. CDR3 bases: TGTGCCAGCAGCGTAGAACAATATAATTCACCCCTCCACTTT. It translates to CASSVEQYNSPLHF.